The 29 T cell receptor beta chains below were found in one sample sequenced in a study of blood T cells in healthy people across ages. PCR was performed a second time for about 6 to 11 cycles using a sample-barcoded 5' primer and a J-beta primer mix. MiXCR, applied by TCRdb to the 5' RACE reads, yields one record per CDR3 protein. The sample holds around 900,000 distinct CDR3 sequences, more than 25% seen once. The sequenced sample consisted of blood. These receptors all come from a woman over 75 in good health.

This clonotype has at least ten counts. This rearrangement joins TRBV10-2 to TRBJ2-1; D is unresolved. Looked up from germline, CDR1 is WSHSY and CDR2 is SAAADI. V was shortened by 3 bases and J by 8 bases, with 14 bases between the two germline ends. The CDR3 is 14 amino acids. CDR3 nucleotides: TGCGCCAGCAGTGACCAGCCGGGTCGGGATGAGCAGTTCTTC. It translates to CASSDQPGRDEQFF.

Ten or more counts support this clonotype. This rearrangement joins TRBV7-6 to TRBJ2-6; TRBD1 or TRBD2 may be the D gene (6 bases each). Germline V lookup: CDR1 SGHVS, CDR2 FNYEAQ. The CDR3 has 16 amino acids. Deletions cut 0 bases from V and 7 bases from J, with 13 bases between. This CDR3 is CASSLAPLGGANVLTF. The CDR3 DNA reads TGTGCCAGCAGCTTAGCTCCCCTCGGGGGCGCCAACGTCCTGACTTTC.

This clonotype was counted only a few times. The chain couples TRBV9 to TRBJ1-2; D is ambiguous. The germline CDR1 and CDR2 sequences are SGDLS and YYNGEE. CDR3 size: 15 residues. The ends were cut back, 1 base at V and 0 bases at J, with 10 bases in the middle. The CDR3, as DNA: TGTGCCAGCAGCGTAAGAGTCGGGACTAACTATGGCTACACCTTC. This sequence encodes CASSVRVGTNYGYTF.

Remarks on this clonotype: This may arise from a read error, as a much more abundant clone is one base away. The V gene is TRBV7-2, the J gene TRBJ2-5; 8 positions agree with TRBD1. The CDR3 loop spans 14 amino acids. After removal of 4 bases from V and 11 bases from J, the junction contained 12 bases not matched to a gene. Germline-derived CDR1 and CDR2 are SGHTA and FQGNSA. The CDR3 nucleotides read TGTGCCAGCAGCTATCAGGGGGCAAGGGATGAGCAGTACTTC. Its translation is CASSYQGARDEQYF.

The chain carries TRBV5-1 and TRBJ2-2; 12 bases fit TRBD2. This CDR3 has 18 residues. V gave up 3 bases and J gave up 2 bases; unmatched junction bases: 8. Germline loops: CDR1 SGHRS, CDR2 YFSETQ. CDR3 sequence (DNA): TGCGCCAGCAGCTCCTCACTAGCGGGGGGACCAAACACCGGGGAGCTGTTTTTT. The encoded protein is CASSSSLAGGPNTGELFF.

This clonotype was recorded at least ten times. The V and J genes are TRBV7-9 and TRBJ1-6, with 11 bases identical to TRBD1. The J segment lost 9 bases and the V segment lost 1 base, leaving 5 bases of the junction unmatched. CDR3 length: 16 amino acids. Germline lookup yields CDR1 SEHNR and CDR2 FQNEAQ (reference sequence). The CDR3, as DNA: TGTGCCAGCAGCTTAGAGGCCGGGACAGGGGGTTCACCCCTCCACTTT. This translates into CASSLEAGTGGSPLHF.

In this sample, this clonotype turned up many times. The V call is TRBV6-2 or TRBV6-3, the J call TRBJ1-1, with a tentative D call TRBD1 (6 bases). Trimming shortened V by 8 bases and J by 4 bases, and 11 bases separated the two germline ends. The CDR3 contains 12 residues. Germline assignment: CDR1 MNHEY and CDR2 SVGEGT. This chain's CDR3 is CASRRGSTEAFF. The CDR3 coding sequence is TGTGCCAGCCGGAGGGGGTCCACTGAAGCTTTCTTT.

This clonotype was found a few times. The chain recombines TRBV2 with TRBJ2-5; 8 bases map to TRBD1. This CDR3 has 13 amino acids. The germline V gene encodes CDR1 SNHLY and CDR2 FYNNEI. V lost 7 bases, J lost 2 bases, and 3 bases stayed unmatched. The CDR3: CASMRDRQETQYF. Here the CDR3 DNA reads TGTGCCAGCATGAGGGACAGGCAAGAGACCCAGTACTTC.

The J gene is TRBJ2-2, the V gene TRBV2; D uncertain. The CDR3 contains 14 residues. Trimming stripped 0 bases from V and 5 bases from J, with 7 bases between. Germline lookup yields CDR1 SNHLY and CDR2 FYNNEI. The CDR3 protein is CASSEARQTGELFF. The CDR3 bases are TGTGCCAGCAGTGAAGCGAGACAAACCGGGGAGCTGTTTTTT. The variable domain in full, completed from reference TRBV2 and TRBJ2-2, reads EPEVTQTPSHQVTQMGQEVILRCVPISNHLYFYWYRQILGQKVEFLVSFYNNEISEKSEIFDDQFSVERPDGSNFTLKIRSTKLEDSAMYFCASSEARQTGELFFGEGSRLTVL.

At least ten counts were recorded for this clonotype. The chain couples TRBV5-5 to TRBJ1-2, with TRBD1 as a possible D gene (6 bases). The CDR3 is 16 residues long. The germline V gene has CDR1 SGHKS and CDR2 YYEKEE (reference sequence). V was shortened by 1 base and J by 4 bases, with 17 bases between the two germline ends. The CDR3 loop is CASSLTARQDGYGYTF. The DNA of the CDR3 is TGTGCCAGCAGCTTGACAGCTAGACAGGATGGCTATGGCTACACCTTC.

Regarding this clonotype: At one boundary the junction diverges from the germline segment, which might be a read error. The J gene is TRBJ2-5, the V gene TRBV28, with 10 bases that match TRBD1. The CDR3 totals 14 residues. Germline values: CDR1 MDHEN, CDR2 SYDVKM. CDR3 nucleotides: TGTGCCGGCAGGGTGACAGGGGGCCGGAAGACCCAGTACTTC. Encoded protein: CAGRVTGGRKTQYF.

A note on this clonotype: Being one base from a much bigger clone, this may be a read error. The chain links TRBV6-1 to TRBJ2-4; no firm D call. The J call may be in error: the DNA end matches TRBJ2-7 better. The CDR3 spans 15 residues. Germline V lookup: CDR1 MNHNS, CDR2 SASEGT. Written as DNA, the CDR3 is TGTGCCAACAGTGAAGCGATAACAGCCTCCTACGAGCAGTACTTC. Protein: CANSEAITASYEQYF.

The rearrangement joins TRBV7-9 to TRBJ1-1, with TRBD1 matching 7 bases. CDR3 length equals 13 residues. Germline V gives CDR1 SEHNR, CDR2 FQNEAQ (reference sequence). V dropped 7 bases and J dropped 3; count of bases not matched to a gene: 5. This CDR3 is CASTLQGDTEAFF. DNA for the CDR3: TGTGCCAGCACCCTGCAGGGGGACACTGAAGCTTTCTTT.

The rearrangement links TRBV18 to TRBJ2-7; perhaps TRBD1 as D (5 bases). The tail of the sequence fits TRBJ2-5 better, so the J call may be wrong. Germline V gene data show CDR1 as KGHSH and CDR2 as LQKENI. This CDR3 comprises 15 residues. Written as DNA, the CDR3 is TGTGCCAGCTCACCACGGGGCAGGGTGGAAGAGACCCAGTACTTC. Amino acids: CASSPRGRVEETQYF.

This clonotype was recorded at least ten times. The chain employs TRBV7-8 and TRBJ2-1; weak D call: TRBD1 (6 bases). The CDR3 length is 15 residues. The ends were cut back, 5 bases at V and 2 bases at J, with 13 bases in the middle. Germline CDR1 SGHVS, CDR2 FQNEAQ. CDR3 coding DNA: TGTGCCAGCAGCCGTCGGGACACAGCCTACAATGAGCAGTTCTTC. Translating gives CASSRRDTAYNEQFF.

The chain joins TRBV21-1 to TRBJ1-2; the table's TRBD1 call for D was not verified on the DNA. TRBV21-1 is described as a pseudogene. CDR3 length: 17 residues. For the CDR3, the DNA is TGTGCCAGCAGCAAAGGGGTCCGGAGGGGGGTCGACTATGGCTACACCTTC. Translated, it gives CASSKGVRRGVDYGYTF.

As to this clonotype: Just one base apart from a much larger clone, this may be a read error. CDR3 DNA sequence: TGCGCCAGCAGCTTAGGCGACATCGGCCCCTACAATGAGCAGTACTTC. It yields the protein CASSLGDIGPYNEQYF. This rearrangement joins TRBV5-1 to TRBJ2-1, with D hard to call. The J call may be faulty, since TRBJ2-7 better matches the DNA end. Germline loops: CDR1 SGHRS, CDR2 YFSETQ. CDR3 length: 16 amino acids.

The V gene is TRBV7-2, the J gene TRBJ2-2, with 10 nucleotides matching TRBD2. V shed 4 bases and J 5 bases; nucleotides not matched to a gene: 4. The germline V gene has CDR1 SGHTA and CDR2 FQGNSA. The CDR3 consists of 15 residues. The CDR3 is CASSSSGGGTGELFF. The DNA of the CDR3 is TGTGCCAGCAGCTCTAGCGGGGGCGGGACCGGGGAGCTGTTTTTT.

This clonotype was detected ten times or more. J is TRBJ2-5 and V is TRBV5-1; a weak D match, TRBD2 (5 bases). Germline CDR1 is SGHRS and CDR2 is YFSETQ. Trimming removed 4 bases at V and 1 base at J, with 14 bases between. The length of the CDR3 is 15 residues. The CDR3 bases are TGCGCCAGCAGCGAAAGGTCCGGGGTCCAAGAGACCCAGTACTTC. As protein: CASSERSGVQETQYF.

With regard to this clonotype: This may be a read error: a much more frequent sequence differs by one nucleotide. The V gene is TRBV24-1, the J gene TRBJ2-1; perhaps TRBD2 as D (5 bases). Near its end, the DNA agrees better with TRBJ2-7, so the J call may be wrong. The CDR3 loop spans 13 amino acids. Germline loops: CDR1 KGHDR, CDR2 SFDVKD. CDR3 protein: CATSAGSYNEQYF. The CDR3 DNA reads as TGTGCCACCAGTGCGGGGTCCTACAATGAGCAGTACTTC.

This chain uses TRBV20-1 with TRBJ1-2; D gene unclear. Germline V lookup: CDR1 DFQATT, CDR2 SNEGSKA (reference sequence). CDR3 length equals 12 residues. V gave up 3 bases and J gave up 7 bases, with 12 bases separating them. CDR3 protein: CSASFMAFGYTF. The CDR3 DNA reads TGCAGTGCTAGTTTCATGGCCTTTGGCTACACCTTC.

The chain links TRBV20-1 to TRBJ2-1; D gene uncertain. Germline values: CDR1 DFQATT, CDR2 SNEGSKA (reference sequence). Trimming cost V 4 bases and J 8 bases, with 18 bases left between them. The CDR3 extends over 14 amino acids. CDR3 sequence: CSAKKARIGDEQFF. The CDR3 nucleotides are TGCAGTGCTAAAAAAGCTAGGATAGGAGATGAGCAGTTCTTC.

Comment on this clonotype: Relative to the germline gene, one junction end is altered; a read error may explain this. The V call is TRBV9, the J call TRBJ2-1; 9 nucleotides match TRBD2. CDR3 size: 16 residues. Germline V gene lookup returns CDR1 SGDLS and CDR2 YYNGEE. CDR3 DNA: TGTGCCGGCAGCCGATTCAGCGGGGGGCAAGACAATGAGCAGTTCTTC. Translating gives CAGSRFSGGQDNEQFF. Variable domain in full (rest from reference TRBV9 and TRBJ2-1): DSGVTQTPKHLITATGQRVTLRCSPRSGDLSVYWYQQSLDQGLQFLIQYYNGEERAKGNILERFSAQQFPDLHSELNLSSLELGDSALYFCAGSRFSGGQDNEQFFGPGTRLTVL.

This clonotype was detected ten times or more. A much larger clone is a single base away; this may be a read error. The chain links TRBV11-2 to TRBJ2-5; D remains unclear. There are 16 residues in the CDR3. V lost 4 bases to trimming and J lost 7 bases, with 22 bases between them. The germline V gene encodes CDR1 SGHAT and CDR2 FQNNGV. CDR3 protein: CASSSNPYTRRGTQYF. The CDR3 bases are TGTGCCAGCAGCTCCAATCCCTACACCAGACGAGGGACCCAGTACTTC.

The chain recombines TRBV4-1 with TRBJ2-2; TRBD2 agrees at 9 bases. Unmatched junction bases numbered 13, after V lost 4 bases and J lost 1 base. Looked up from germline, CDR1 is MGHRA and CDR2 is YSYEKL. The CDR3 is 19 residues long. Written as DNA, the CDR3 is TGCGCCAGCAGCCCCTCGTTGTTAGCGGGGGCCAGGAACACCGGGGAGCTGTTTTTT. This sequence encodes CASSPSLLAGARNTGELFF.

This clonotype appeared many times. The CDR3, as DNA: TGCAGTGCTAGGATCGACTCGTGGTCTGACACAGATACGCAGTATTTT. Its protein is CSARIDSWSDTDTQYF. The chain carries TRBV20-1 and TRBJ2-3; no clear D. Trimming shortened V by 3 bases and J by 2 bases, and 18 bases separated the two germline ends. This CDR3 is built from 16 residues. Germline V gene sequence: CDR1 DFQATT, CDR2 SNEGSKA (reference sequence).

This rearrangement joins TRBV4-1 to TRBJ2-2, with a possible D match to TRBD1 (5 bases). In germline, CDR1 is MGHRA, CDR2 YSYEKL. V dropped 3 bases and J dropped 6 bases, with 14 bases sitting between them. The CDR3 has 15 amino acids. DNA for the CDR3: TGCGCCAGCAGCCACGGGCAGGGTTCGTCCGGGGAGCTGTTTTTT. Residues: CASSHGQGSSGELFF.

This clonotype appeared many times. The chain joins TRBV7-9 to TRBJ1-2; D remains ambiguous. Trimming took 1 base from V and 4 from J, leaving 10 bases between them. The CDR3 has 14 residues. Germline V gene data show CDR1 as SEHNR and CDR2 as FQNEAQ (reference sequence). The DNA of the CDR3 is TGTGCCAGCAGCTTAGGGGAGACCGGCTATGGCTACACCTTC. Translated: CASSLGETGYGYTF.

The table lists this clonotype with a few counts. The chain is built from TRBV29-1 and TRBJ1-3; D uncertain. The V end lost 7 bases, the J end lost 4 bases, and 8 bases lay between the germline ends. Germline V gene lookup returns CDR1 SQVTM and CDR2 ANQGSEA. The CDR3 has 11 amino acids. The CDR3 DNA follows: TGCAGCGCATCTCCAGGAAACACCATATATTTT. Its translation: CSASPGNTIYF.